The 6 T cell receptor beta chains presented below share a single source sample, sequenced in a study of blood T cell repertoires in COVID-19. Sequencing used immunoSEQ multiplex PCR; TCRdb keeps in-frame clones, though not all of them. The sample includes about 140,000 clones, around 90% of them seen just once. The sequenced sample was peripheral blood. The receptor set was obtained from a human donor in a cohort sampled during active COVID-19.

The chain recombines TRBV10-3 with TRBJ2-1, with 10 bases that match TRBD1. CDR3 length: 15 amino acids. In germline, CDR1 is ENHRY, CDR2 SYGVKD. The ends lost 2 bases at V and 10 bases at J; junction bases unmatched: 8. This CDR3 reads CAISEPGQGPGEQFF. DNA for the CDR3: TGTGCCATCAGTGAGCCGGGACAGGGGCCCGGGGAGCAGTTCTTC.

The chain has TRBV4-1 and TRBJ2-5; 8 bases map to TRBD1. V trimming: 4 bases; J trimming: 1 base; junction bases outside the gene matches: 5. The CDR3 covers 15 residues. The germline gives CDR1 MGHRA, CDR2 YSYEKL. The CDR3 is CASSLGQGPQETQYF. The CDR3 DNA is TGCGCCAGCAGCCTTGGACAGGGTCCCCAAGAGACCCAGTACTTC.

This clone was found once. This chain uses TRBV7-9 with TRBJ1-4; TRBD1 agrees at 8 bases. In germline, CDR1 is SEHNR, CDR2 FQNEAQ (reference sequence). Trimming removed 0 bases from V and 7 bases from J; junction bases left unmatched: 7. This CDR3 contains 16 residues. As DNA, the CDR3 is TGTGCCAGCAGCTTAGCTGGTGACAGGGGCGGTGAAAAACTGTTTTTT. This sequence encodes CASSLAGDRGGEKLFF.

The CDR3 protein is CASTRGTDTQYF. The CDR3, as DNA: TGTGCCAGCACGAGGGGCACAGATACGCAGTATTTT. This chain links TRBV12-3 or TRBV12-4 with TRBJ2-3; TRBD2 is a possible D gene (5 bases). There are 12 residues in the CDR3. Trimming took 7 bases from V and 1 from J, leaving 6 bases between them.

This clone was recorded once. V is TRBV5-1 and J is TRBJ1-1, with 10 bases that match TRBD1. The CDR3 consists of 16 residues. CDR1 and CDR2 (germline): SGHRS, YFSETQ. With 2 bases clipped from V and 4 bases from J, the junction kept 8 bases outside the gene matches. Written as DNA, the CDR3 is TGCGCCAGCAGCTTCAGCTCCGGGACAGGGGCCACTGAAGCTTTCTTT. Translated: CASSFSSGTGATEAFF.

This chain joins TRBV4-2 and TRBJ2-5; 10 bases align to TRBD2. The V and J ends lost 2 bases and 5 bases, in that order; junction bases with no gene match: 5. Per the germline V gene, CDR1 is LGHNA and CDR2 is YNFKEQ. The CDR3 spans 15 residues. This CDR3 is CASSQSPGLAETQYF. CDR3 coding DNA: TGTGCCAGCAGCCAATCACCGGGACTAGCGGAGACCCAGTACTTC.